This entry lists 25 T cell receptor beta chains sequenced from one sample in a study of T cells in Graves' hyperthyroidism and ophthalmopathy. RNA transcripts were the template for amplifying TCR beta CDR3 regions. HTBI primers were the set used in a first-round RT-PCR of the TCR CDR3. TCRdb reprocessed the multiplex PCR reads via MiXCR and lists one record per CDR3 protein. The table lists 300,000 to 450,000 distinct CDR3 sequences, about 14% of them singletons, with around a fifth in the top ten. Sequenced input: blood. The receptor set was obtained from a young woman with Graves' ophthalmopathy.

This clonotype was seen a handful of times. This could be a read error, since a much larger clone is one nucleotide away. CDR3 in DNA: TGTGCCAGCACCCCAAGCGGGACAGCACACACTAAAGCTTTCTTT. Protein sequence: CASTPSGTAHTKAFF. The chain couples TRBV7-8 to TRBJ1-1, with 7 bases that match TRBD1. CDR1 and CDR2 from the germline V gene are SGHVS and FQNEAQ. This CDR3 is 15 amino acids long.

The sample holds a few counts of this clonotype. A much more abundant neighbour one base away suggests this may be a read error. The chain recombines TRBV6-1 with TRBJ2-1; a weak D match, TRBD1 (5 bases). Germline assignment: CDR1 MNHNS and CDR2 SASEGT. Deletions cut 4 bases from V and 12 bases from J, with 19 bases between. This CDR3 spans 14 amino acids. CDR3 in amino acids: CASSAGASSYGQFF. CDR3 in DNA: TGTGCCAGCAGTGCTGGGGCCTCGTCCTATGGGCAGTTCTTC.

This clonotype was observed at least ten times. This rearrangement joins TRBV12-3 or TRBV12-4 to TRBJ2-5; 7 positions match TRBD1. With V trimmed by 5 bases and J by 3 bases, 15 bases remained unmatched. This CDR3 is 17 amino acids long. CDR3 amino acids: CASSLTRGGGPKETQYF. The CDR3 coding sequence is TGTGCCAGCAGTCTAACACGAGGGGGCGGGCCTAAAGAGACCCAGTACTTC.

This clonotype has at least ten counts. The chain carries TRBV11-3 and TRBJ2-3; no firm D call. The CDR3 sequence is 16 residues long. Germline loops: CDR1 SGHNT, CDR2 YENEEA. The germline V and J ends were trimmed by 3 bases and 1 base, with 14 bases remaining between them. The CDR3 DNA reads TGTGCCAGCAGCTTCGACCCGCTAAAAGGCACAGATACGCAGTATTTT. Translation gives CASSFDPLKGTDTQYF.

This clonotype was seen more than once but under ten times. V is TRBV7-3 and J is TRBJ2-2; D may be TRBD2 (6 bases). V lost 2 bases to trimming and J lost 0 bases, with 19 bases between them. There are 19 residues in the CDR3. Germline lookup yields CDR1 SGHTA and CDR2 FQGTGA. The DNA of the CDR3 is TGTGCCAGCAGCTTATTCTCGCCGGCTAGCGCAGCGAACACCGGGGAGCTGTTTTTT. Translated: CASSLFSPASAANTGELFF.

This clonotype has at least ten counts. The chain has TRBV12-3 or TRBV12-4 and TRBJ2-1; the D is unclear. This CDR3 is built from 16 residues. Trimming removed 4 bases from V and 0 bases from J, with 13 bases in between. This CDR3 is CASSSTTLSSYNEQFF. In DNA form, the CDR3 reads TGTGCCAGCAGTTCCACCACACTGAGCTCCTACAATGAGCAGTTCTTC.

The gene calls are TRBV5-6 and TRBJ1-5; 7 bases align to TRBD1. The CDR3 spans 14 residues. Unmatched junction bases numbered 10, after V lost 4 bases and J lost 9 bases. CDR1 is SGHDT and CDR2 is YYEEEE in the germline V gene. This CDR3 reads CASSVTTGPGPQHF. The CDR3 coding sequence is TGTGCCAGCAGCGTAACGACAGGGCCTGGGCCCCAGCATTTT.

This clonotype was found many times. V and J are TRBV6-1 and TRBJ1-6; maybe TRBD1 (5 bases). Per germline, CDR1 MNHNS and CDR2 SASEGT. V was trimmed by 8 bases and J by 5 bases, leaving 16 bases between them. The CDR3 has 15 amino acids. CDR3 sequence: CASGSSGKDNSPLHF. CDR3 DNA: TGTGCCAGCGGCTCTTCAGGGAAGGATAATTCACCCCTCCACTTT.

The sample holds many counts of this clonotype. A junction boundary mismatches the germline segment, possibly from a read error. The chain links TRBV7-7 to TRBJ2-5; D unclear. The CDR3 loop spans 12 amino acids. CDR1 and CDR2 from the germline V gene are SSHAT and FNYEAQ (reference sequence). CDR3 protein: CASSEDKETQYF. In nucleotides, the CDR3 is TGTGCTAGCAGCGAGGATAAAGAGACCCAGTACTTC. Complete variable domain (other parts from reference TRBV7-7 and TRBJ2-5): GAGVSQSPRYKVTKRGQDVTLRCDPISSHATLYWYQQALGQGPEFLTYFNYEAQPDKSGLPSDRFSAERPEGSISTLTIQRTEQRDSAMYRCASSEDKETQYFGPGTRLLVL.

The V and J genes are TRBV5-1 and TRBJ2-2; 11 positions agree with TRBD2. The length of the CDR3 is 17 residues. V lost 4 bases to trimming and J lost 6 bases; unmatched junction nucleotides: 11. Germline-derived CDR1 and CDR2 are SGHRS and YFSETQ. The CDR3 region has the DNA TGCGCCAGCAGCACCGACCCTAGCGGGGGGTTGTCCGGGGAGCTGTTTTTT. Protein: CASSTDPSGGLSGELFF.

Concerning this clonotype: This sequence may be a read error, since a much larger clone differs from it by one base. The chain combines TRBV28 with TRBJ1-6; 8 bases are shared with TRBD1. The CDR3 runs 16 residues. V shed 5 bases, J shed 10 bases, and the junction held 13 bases outside the gene matches. The germline V gene encodes CDR1 MDHEN and CDR2 SYDVKM. Here the CDR3 reads CASSQGQGEVRSPLHF. The DNA for the CDR3 is TGTGCCAGCAGTCAAGGACAGGGAGAAGTCCGATCACCCCTCCACTTT.

This clonotype was found many times. The chain has TRBV28 and TRBJ1-6, with D possibly TRBD1 on 5 matching bases. CDR3 length: 15 residues. Germline V gives CDR1 MDHEN, CDR2 SYDVKM. V was shortened by 6 bases and J by 10 bases, with 19 bases between the two germline ends. The CDR3 coding sequence is TGTGCCAGCAGGATTCGAGTCGACAGCTACTCACCCCTCCACTTT. As protein: CASRIRVDSYSPLHF.

This clonotype was found a few times. This chain links TRBV4-1 with TRBJ1-6, with D possibly being TRBD1 (5 bases). The CDR3 loop spans 16 amino acids. Germline V gene sequence: CDR1 MGHRA, CDR2 YSYEKL. Deletions cut 0 bases from V and 6 bases from J, with 12 bases between. CDR3 coding DNA: TGCGCCAGCAGCCAAGATGGGCAGGGAGGTAATTCACCCCTCCACTTT. Its translation is CASSQDGQGGNSPLHF.

The genes are TRBV20-1 and TRBJ1-5, with unresolved D. CDR1 and CDR2 from the germline V gene are DFQATT and SNEGSKA (reference sequence). This CDR3 has 11 residues. The V end was cut by 0 bases, the J end by 5 bases, with 2 bases between. For the CDR3, the DNA is TGCAGTGCTAGAGACGATCAGCCCCAGCATTTT. Translated: CSARDDQPQHF.

This clonotype has at least ten counts. This chain links TRBV2 with TRBJ2-7, with a possible D match to TRBD1 (6 bases). The germline CDR1 and CDR2 sequences are SNHLY and FYNNEI. V lost 6 bases and J 5 bases, leaving 17 bases between the germline ends. The CDR3 runs 14 residues. The CDR3: CASRISPGVDEQYF. In DNA, the CDR3 is TGTGCCAGCAGAATCAGCCCAGGGGTTGACGAGCAGTACTTC.

This clonotype was found many times. The chain links TRBV18 to TRBJ2-7; 10 bases align to TRBD1. The germline gives CDR1 KGHSH, CDR2 LQKENI. With V trimmed by 4 bases and J by 2 bases, 8 bases remained unmatched. The CDR3 extends over 16 amino acids. This CDR3 is CASSHGTGEITYEQYF. CDR3 coding DNA: TGTGCCAGCTCACACGGGACAGGGGAAATTACCTACGAGCAGTACTTC.

This clonotype was observed at least ten times. V gene TRBV30 combines with J gene TRBJ1-4; weak D call: TRBD1 (6 bases). CDR3 size: 15 residues. The V end was cut by 0 bases, the J end by 4 bases, with 12 bases between. Germline values: CDR1 GTSNPN, CDR2 SVGIG (reference sequence). The DNA of the CDR3 is TGTGCCTGGAGTGTACAGGGTTCCCTTAATGAAAAACTGTTTTTT. Amino acid sequence: CAWSVQGSLNEKLFF. The whole variable domain, remainder taken from reference TRBV30 and TRBJ1-4, is SQTIHQWPATLVQPVGSPLSLECTVEGTSNPNLYWYRQAAGRGLQLLFYSVGIGQISSEVPQNLSASRPQDRQFILSSKKLLLSDSGFYLCAWSVQGSLNEKLFFGSGTQLSVL.

This clonotype was found many times. The chain recombines TRBV20-1 with TRBJ1-1; possibly TRBD1 for D (5 bases). The germline gives CDR1 DFQATT, CDR2 SNEGSKA (reference sequence). Trimming removed 3 bases at V and 5 bases at J, with 13 bases between. This CDR3 spans 13 amino acids. The CDR3 bases are TGCAGTGCTAGGGGGGGGGAGTCGACTGAAGCTTTCTTT. Protein product: CSARGGESTEAFF.

This clonotype was seen repeatedly, ten times or more. This sequence joins TRBV7-9 and TRBJ1-1, with D perhaps matching TRBD1 (5 bases). The V gene's germline CDR1 is SEHNR and CDR2 FQNEAQ (reference sequence). The CDR3 loop spans 15 amino acids. The V and J ends lost 1 base and 4 bases respectively, with 13 bases between them. In DNA form, the CDR3 reads TGTGCCAGCAGCTTAGTCGGGGGTTCTAGCACTGAAGCTTTCTTT. Protein sequence: CASSLVGGSSTEAFF.

This clonotype came up many times. This rearrangement joins TRBV3-1 to TRBJ2-1, with 10 bases lining up with TRBD2. The CDR3 runs 17 residues. The ends lost 4 bases at V and 9 bases at J; junction bases unmatched: 15. Per germline, CDR1 LGHDT and CDR2 YNNKEL (reference sequence). CDR3 nucleotide sequence: TGTGCCAGCAGCCTATATAAAGGGCTAGCGGGGGTGGGTGAGCAGTTCTTC. Its protein is CASSLYKGLAGVGEQFF.

The sample holds many counts of this clonotype. The gene calls are TRBV10-3 and TRBJ2-1; 10 bases agree with TRBD1. Germline assignment: CDR1 ENHRY and CDR2 SYGVKD. With 0 bases clipped from V and 5 bases from J, the junction kept 1 base outside the gene matches. This CDR3 has 15 amino acids. The CDR3 reads CAISESGQGDNEQFF. The CDR3 nucleotides are TGTGCCATCAGTGAGTCCGGACAGGGGGACAATGAGCAGTTCTTC.

This sequence joins TRBV6-2 or TRBV6-3 and TRBJ1-1; maybe TRBD1 (6 bases). V lost 2 bases and J 3 bases, leaving 13 bases between the germline ends. This CDR3 spans 15 amino acids. CDR1 is MNHEY and CDR2 is SVGEGT in the germline V gene. The CDR3 DNA sequence: TGTGCCAGCAGTTACCGTGCCAGGGGACACACTGAAGCTTTCTTT. Translation: CASSYRARGHTEAFF.

This clonotype has a count of ten or more. The chain uses TRBV2 and TRBJ1-5; D is perhaps TRBD1 (6 bases). Germline CDR1 and CDR2: SNHLY and FYNNEI. The CDR3 is 17 residues long. V was trimmed by 8 bases and J by 1 base, leaving 21 bases between them. The CDR3 DNA reads as TGTGCCAGCGGGGTGGGGGGCGCGAAGATCAGCAATCAGCCCCAGCATTTT. This codes for CASGVGGAKISNQPQHF.

This clonotype was seen repeatedly, ten times or more. V is TRBV6-1 and J is TRBJ1-5; 9 positions agree with TRBD1. The CDR3 has 16 residues. The ends lost 9 bases at V and 0 bases at J; junction bases unmatched: 9. The germline gives CDR1 MNHNS, CDR2 SASEGT. The CDR3 DNA reads as TGTGCCAGTGCCGGGACAGGGAAAAATAGCAATCAGCCCCAGCATTTT. This translates into CASAGTGKNSNQPQHF.

This clonotype was seen a handful of times. This chain links TRBV5-1 with TRBJ2-2; TRBD2 is a possible D gene (7 bases). V was pared by 7 bases and J by 0 bases, with 19 bases between. Germline V CDR1 and CDR2: SGHRS, YFSETQ. The CDR3 has 17 residues. The CDR3 region is CASSRVLGGPNTGELFF. The CDR3 nucleotides read TGCGCCAGCTCCCGGGTCCTCGGGGGGCCGAACACCGGGGAGCTGTTTTTT.